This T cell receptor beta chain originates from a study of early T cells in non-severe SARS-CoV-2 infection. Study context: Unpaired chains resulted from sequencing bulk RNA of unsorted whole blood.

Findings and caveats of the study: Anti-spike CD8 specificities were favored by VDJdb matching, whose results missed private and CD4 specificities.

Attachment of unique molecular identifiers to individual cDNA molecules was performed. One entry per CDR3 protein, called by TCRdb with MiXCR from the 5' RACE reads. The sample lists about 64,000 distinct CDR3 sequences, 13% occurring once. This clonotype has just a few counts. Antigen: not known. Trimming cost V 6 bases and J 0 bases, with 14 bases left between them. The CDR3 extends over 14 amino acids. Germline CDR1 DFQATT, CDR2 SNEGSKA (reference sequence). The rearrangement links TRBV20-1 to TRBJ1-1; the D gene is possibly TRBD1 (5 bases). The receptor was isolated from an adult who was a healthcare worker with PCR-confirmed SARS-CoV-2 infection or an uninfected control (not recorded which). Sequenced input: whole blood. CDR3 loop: CSANEGFMNTEAFF. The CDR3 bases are TGCAGTGCCAATGAGGGGTTCATGAACACTGAAGCTTTCTTT.